The rows below give T cell receptor beta chains drawn from one sample of a study of CD8 T cells in Susac syndrome. TCRdb processed the immunoSEQ multiplex PCR reads anew with MiXCR; each CDR3 protein has one entry. The sample has about 290,000 distinct CDR3 sequences; roughly 90% are singletons. Sequenced sample: CD8+ T cells from PBMCs. The receptors here all came from a human donor with multiple sclerosis. Each CDR3 is given without its conserved first and last residue.

V,J,CDR3
TRBV27,TRBJ1-4,ASTPRQGARHGNEKLF
TRBV7-9,TRBJ1-1,ASSPSQGSNTEAF
TRBV12-3/TRBV12-4,TRBJ2-1,ASSLWTGANEQF
TRBV29-1,TRBJ2-1,SVVGVPGGEQF
TRBV27,TRBJ1-1,ASSFGTGYTEAF
TRBV14,TRBJ2-2,ASSQYHTGELF
TRBV7-6,TRBJ2-3,ASSFTQGADTQY
TRBV4-1,TRBJ2-3,ASSQAGTGTPDTQY
TRBV7-8,TRBJ2-3,ASSPLGGGGDTQY
TRBV19,TRBJ1-1,ASSMGNTEAF
TRBV5-1,TRBJ2-3,ASSLKGTSFRDTQY
TRBV5-1,TRBJ1-4,ASSSRAGGSANEKLF
TRBV27,TRBJ1-1,ASSLARNTEAF
TRBV4-3,TRBJ2-2,ASSQGTGNTGELF
TRBV6-5,TRBJ2-2,ASSYVGGGELF
TRBV7-2,TRBJ2-5,ASRSVGGTQY
TRBV20-1,TRBJ2-1,SARVVDEQF
TRBV7-6,TRBJ1-2,ASSLAEEGANYGYT
TRBV19,TRBJ2-1,ASSARLSPYNEQF
TRBV19,TRBJ2-7,ASSSRDYDAYEQY
TRBV10-3,TRBJ2-7,AISPTGPYEQY
TRBV28,TRBJ2-1,ASSGDNHDEQF
TRBV19,TRBJ2-1,ASRLAERGYNEQF
TRBV20-1,TRBJ2-1,SARDVEKGPSSYNEQF
TRBV7-9,TRBJ1-2,ASSDGLGPGWDGYT
TRBV25-1,TRBJ1-5,ASGQPQH
TRBV9,TRBJ2-3,ASSPWDSTDTQY
TRBV19,TRBJ1-1,ASSWGAEAF
TRBV6-2/TRBV6-3,TRBJ2-3,ASSPLGGNTDTQY
TRBV2,TRBJ2-4,ASSPPPSDIQY